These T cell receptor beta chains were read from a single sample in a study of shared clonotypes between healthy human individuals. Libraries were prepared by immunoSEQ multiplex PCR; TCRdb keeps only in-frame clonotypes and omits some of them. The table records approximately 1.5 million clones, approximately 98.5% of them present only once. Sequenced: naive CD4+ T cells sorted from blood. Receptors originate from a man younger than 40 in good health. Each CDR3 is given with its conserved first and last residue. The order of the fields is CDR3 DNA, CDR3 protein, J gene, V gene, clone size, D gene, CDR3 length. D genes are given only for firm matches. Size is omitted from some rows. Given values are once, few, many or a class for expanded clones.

CDR3 DNA: TGCGCCAGCAGCTGGGGGGCGCGGGAAGAGACCCAGTACTTC; CDR3 protein: CASSWGAREETQYF; J gene: TRBJ2-5; V gene: TRBV5-1; clone size: .; D gene: .; CDR3 length: 14
CDR3 DNA: TGCGCCAGCAGCTTGATACAGGGGTCTTCTAACTATGGCTACACCTTC; CDR3 protein: CASSLIQGSSNYGYTF; J gene: TRBJ1-2; V gene: TRBV5-1; clone size: .; D gene: TRBD1; CDR3 length: 16
CDR3 DNA: TGTGCCAGTGCTAGCGGGAGGTACTACAATGAGCAGTTCTTC; CDR3 protein: CASASGRYYNEQFF; J gene: TRBJ2-1; V gene: TRBV19; clone size: .; D gene: TRBD2; CDR3 length: 14
CDR3 DNA: TGTGCCAGCAGTGACCCCTCGCGGTACAATGAGCAGTTCTTC; CDR3 protein: CASSDPSRYNEQFF; J gene: TRBJ2-1; V gene: TRBV2; clone size: once; D gene: .; CDR3 length: 14
CDR3 DNA: TGTGCCAGCAGCAGGGGACTAGCGGGCCAGAGCTCCTACGAGCAGTACTTC; CDR3 protein: CASSRGLAGQSSYEQYF; J gene: TRBJ2-7; V gene: TRBV5-4; clone size: .; D gene: TRBD2; CDR3 length: 17
CDR3 DNA: TGTGCCAGCAGTGAAAGGGGCTATGGCTACACCTTC; CDR3 protein: CASSERGYGYTF; J gene: TRBJ1-2; V gene: TRBV6-1; clone size: .; D gene: .; CDR3 length: 12
CDR3 DNA: TGTGCCAGCAGCTCACGGACTAGCGGGCGGGCAGATACGCAGTATTTT; CDR3 protein: CASSSRTSGRADTQYF; J gene: TRBJ2-3; V gene: TRBV9; clone size: .; D gene: TRBD2; CDR3 length: 16
CDR3 DNA: TGCGCCAGCAGCTTGGCGGTGAACACCTACGAGCAGTACTTC; CDR3 protein: CASSLAVNTYEQYF; J gene: TRBJ2-7; V gene: TRBV5-1; clone size: once; D gene: .; CDR3 length: 14
CDR3 DNA: TGTGCCAGCAGCCCCCGGACCTACAATGAGCAGTTCTTC; CDR3 protein: CASSPRTYNEQFF; J gene: TRBJ2-1; V gene: TRBV5-4; clone size: .; D gene: .; CDR3 length: 13
CDR3 DNA: TGTGCCAGCTCACCCGGGGATTTTGCTGAAGCTTTCTTT; CDR3 protein: CASSPGDFAEAFF; J gene: TRBJ1-1; V gene: TRBV18; clone size: .; D gene: .; CDR3 length: 13
CDR3 DNA: TGTGCCAGCAGCTCAGGACAGGGGGCTTTAGAGCAGTTCTTC; CDR3 protein: CASSSGQGALEQFF; J gene: TRBJ2-1; V gene: TRBV7-2; clone size: .; D gene: TRBD1; CDR3 length: 14
CDR3 DNA: TGTGCCTGGAGTGTACACGCGCCGGCGGACACCATATATTTT; CDR3 protein: CAWSVHAPADTIYF; J gene: TRBJ1-3; V gene: TRBV30; clone size: .; D gene: .; CDR3 length: 14
CDR3 DNA: TGTGCCAGTCATGCTGGGGAAGTTGGCAATCAGCCCCAGCATTTT; CDR3 protein: CASHAGEVGNQPQHF; J gene: TRBJ1-5; V gene: TRBV19; clone size: .; D gene: .; CDR3 length: 15
CDR3 DNA: TGCGCCAGCAGCCCGGAGGGTGGGGTCACCGGGGAGCTGTTTTTT; CDR3 protein: CASSPEGGVTGELFF; J gene: TRBJ2-2; V gene: TRBV5-1; clone size: .; D gene: .; CDR3 length: 15
CDR3 DNA: TGCGCCAGCAGCCCGGCGGACCTGGGGTACGAGCAGTACTTC; CDR3 protein: CASSPADLGYEQYF; J gene: TRBJ2-7; V gene: TRBV4-3; clone size: .; D gene: .; CDR3 length: 14
CDR3 DNA: TGTGCCATCAGGTCCGAGGCAGACAACTATGGCTACACCTTC; CDR3 protein: CAIRSEADNYGYTF; J gene: TRBJ1-2; V gene: TRBV10-3; clone size: .; D gene: .; CDR3 length: 14
CDR3 DNA: TGTGCCACCAGCAGAGGAGGCAGGGACGAGCAGTACTTC; CDR3 protein: CATSRGGRDEQYF; J gene: TRBJ2-7; V gene: TRBV15; clone size: .; D gene: .; CDR3 length: 13
CDR3 DNA: TGTGCCAGCAGGACCACCGGGACAGGGGACGAGCAGTACTTC; CDR3 protein: CASRTTGTGDEQYF; J gene: TRBJ2-7; V gene: TRBV2; clone size: .; D gene: TRBD1; CDR3 length: 14
CDR3 DNA: TGTGCCAGCAGTTTTGAGCGGGAGGGTACAGATACGCAGTATTTT; CDR3 protein: CASSFEREGTDTQYF; J gene: TRBJ2-3; V gene: TRBV28; clone size: .; D gene: TRBD2; CDR3 length: 15
CDR3 DNA: TGTGCCAGTAGCGGGATTTCAGGCACCGGGGAGCTGTTTTTT; CDR3 protein: CASSGISGTGELFF; J gene: TRBJ2-2; V gene: TRBV19; clone size: .; D gene: .; CDR3 length: 14
CDR3 DNA: TGTGCCAGTAGTGTCAGGGACGGGTGGTACGAGCAGTACTTC; CDR3 protein: CASSVRDGWYEQYF; J gene: TRBJ2-7; V gene: TRBV19; clone size: .; D gene: .; CDR3 length: 14
CDR3 DNA: TGTGCCAGCAGCTGGACAGGGATGAACACTGAAGCTTTCTTT; CDR3 protein: CASSWTGMNTEAFF; J gene: TRBJ1-1; V gene: TRBV7-6; clone size: .; D gene: TRBD1; CDR3 length: 14
CDR3 DNA: TGTGCCAGCAGCTTAATAGGGGACTACAATACCGAGCAGTACTTC; CDR3 protein: CASSLIGDYNTEQYF; J gene: TRBJ2-7; V gene: TRBV7-9; clone size: .; D gene: TRBD2; CDR3 length: 15
CDR3 DNA: TGTGCCAGCAGCCCCCCTGGGAGTAGCTCCTACGAGCAGTACTTC; CDR3 protein: CASSPPGSSSYEQYF; J gene: TRBJ2-7; V gene: TRBV7-9; clone size: .; D gene: .; CDR3 length: 15
CDR3 DNA: TGTGCCAGCTCACCGCGGACTAGCGGGGGCGATGAGCAGTTCTTC; CDR3 protein: CASSPRTSGGDEQFF; J gene: TRBJ2-1; V gene: TRBV18; clone size: .; D gene: TRBD2; CDR3 length: 15
CDR3 DNA: TGCGCCAGCAGCCCAGGGACAGCCTACTCCTACGAGCAGTACTTC; CDR3 protein: CASSPGTAYSYEQYF; J gene: TRBJ2-7; V gene: TRBV5-1; clone size: .; D gene: TRBD1; CDR3 length: 15
CDR3 DNA: TGCGCCAGCAGCCACCCCGCGGTCCGCACAGATACGCAGTATTTT; CDR3 protein: CASSHPAVRTDTQYF; J gene: TRBJ2-3; V gene: TRBV4-1; clone size: .; D gene: .; CDR3 length: 15
CDR3 DNA: TGCAGCTCTGAACTAGGGGTGTCCTACAATGAGCAGTTCTTC; CDR3 protein: CSSELGVSYNEQFF; J gene: TRBJ2-1; V gene: TRBV29-1; clone size: .; D gene: .; CDR3 length: 14
CDR3 DNA: TGTGCCAGCAGTTACGGGGGGGCAGGATTAGAAAAACTGTTTTTT; CDR3 protein: CASSYGGAGLEKLFF; J gene: TRBJ1-4; V gene: TRBV6-5; clone size: .; D gene: .; CDR3 length: 15
CDR3 DNA: TGCGCCAGCAGCCAAGTAGGGACTAGAAAAGAGACCCAGTACTTC; CDR3 protein: CASSQVGTRKETQYF; J gene: TRBJ2-5; V gene: TRBV4-3; clone size: .; D gene: TRBD2; CDR3 length: 15
CDR3 DNA: TGTGCCAGCAGTTTAGCAACCGACAGGGGTGGGCCCTTGGAGCAGTACTTC; CDR3 protein: CASSLATDRGGPLEQYF; J gene: TRBJ2-7; V gene: TRBV28; clone size: .; D gene: TRBD1; CDR3 length: 17
CDR3 DNA: TGCGCCAGCAGCTATGAACCACACTACGAGCAGTACTTC; CDR3 protein: CASSYEPHYEQYF; J gene: TRBJ2-7; V gene: TRBV5-1; clone size: .; D gene: .; CDR3 length: 13
CDR3 DNA: TGTGCCAGCAGCGCCGACAGGGGCCCCTACGAGCAGTACTTC; CDR3 protein: CASSADRGPYEQYF; J gene: TRBJ2-7; V gene: TRBV7-3; clone size: .; D gene: TRBD1; CDR3 length: 14
CDR3 DNA: TGTGCCAGCGAGACAGACTTTAACACCGGGGAGCTGTTTTTT; CDR3 protein: CASETDFNTGELFF; J gene: TRBJ2-2; V gene: TRBV9; clone size: once; D gene: .; CDR3 length: 14
CDR3 DNA: TGTGCCAGTAGTATATGGTTCTGGGGAAGGGACCACAATCAGCCCCAGCATTTT; CDR3 protein: CASSIWFWGRDHNQPQHF; J gene: TRBJ1-5; V gene: TRBV19; clone size: .; D gene: .; CDR3 length: 18
CDR3 DNA: TGCGCCAGCAGAAGGTGCGATCCGACAGGGATCGAGGGAGAGCAGTACTTC; CDR3 protein: CASRRCDPTGIEGEQYF; J gene: TRBJ2-7; V gene: TRBV23-1; clone size: .; D gene: TRBD1; CDR3 length: 17
CDR3 DNA: TGCGCCAGCACTTGGACTAGCGGAAAGTACAATGAGCAGTTCTTC; CDR3 protein: CASTWTSGKYNEQFF; J gene: TRBJ2-1; V gene: TRBV10-1; clone size: .; D gene: TRBD2; CDR3 length: 15
CDR3 DNA: TGTGCCAGCAGCCCTAACAAGAGAGCTAATGAAAAACTGTTTTTT; CDR3 protein: CASSPNKRANEKLFF; J gene: TRBJ1-4; V gene: TRBV7-9; clone size: .; D gene: .; CDR3 length: 15
CDR3 DNA: TGCGCCAGCAGCTTGGGCCTCGATAACACCGGGGAGCTGTTTTTT; CDR3 protein: CASSLGLDNTGELFF; J gene: TRBJ2-2; V gene: TRBV5-1; clone size: once; D gene: .; CDR3 length: 15
CDR3 DNA: TGTGCCAGCAGTTTTTCCGCCTACGAGCAGTACTTC; CDR3 protein: CASSFSAYEQYF; J gene: TRBJ2-7; V gene: TRBV28; clone size: .; D gene: .; CDR3 length: 12
CDR3 DNA: TGTGCCAGCAGTTCGGGAGGGGATGAGCAGTTCTTC; CDR3 protein: CASSSGGDEQFF; J gene: TRBJ2-1; V gene: TRBV6-5; clone size: .; D gene: TRBD2; CDR3 length: 12
CDR3 DNA: TGTGCCAGCCACAAGGCGGGAGGGCCATACAATGAGCAGTTCTTC; CDR3 protein: CASHKAGGPYNEQFF; J gene: TRBJ2-1; V gene: TRBV6-6; clone size: .; D gene: TRBD2; CDR3 length: 15
CDR3 DNA: TGTGCCATCCTAGCGGGAGACTACGAGCAGTACTTC; CDR3 protein: CAILAGDYEQYF; J gene: TRBJ2-7; V gene: TRBV27; clone size: .; D gene: TRBD2; CDR3 length: 12
CDR3 DNA: TGTGCCAGCCAAGTAGGGCAGGGGCATCAGTACGAGCAGTACTTC; CDR3 protein: CASQVGQGHQYEQYF; J gene: TRBJ2-7; V gene: TRBV2; clone size: .; D gene: .; CDR3 length: 15
CDR3 DNA: TGTGCCATCCAGGCAGTGGGGCGAGGTCAGCAGTTCTTC; CDR3 protein: CAIQAVGRGQQFF; J gene: TRBJ2-1; V gene: TRBV10-3; clone size: .; D gene: .; CDR3 length: 13
CDR3 DNA: TGTGCCAGCAGCGTAGAGGCAGGGGGCGCGGAGACCCAGTACTTC; CDR3 protein: CASSVEAGGAETQYF; J gene: TRBJ2-5; V gene: TRBV9; clone size: .; D gene: TRBD1; CDR3 length: 15
CDR3 DNA: TGCGCCAGCAGCTTGGGGACTAGCTTCGGAGATACGCAGTATTTT; CDR3 protein: CASSLGTSFGDTQYF; J gene: TRBJ2-3; V gene: TRBV5-1; clone size: once; D gene: TRBD2; CDR3 length: 15
CDR3 DNA: TGCAGCGTTGCTAGCCGGAACACAGATACGCAGTATTTT; CDR3 protein: CSVASRNTDTQYF; J gene: TRBJ2-3; V gene: TRBV29-1; clone size: .; D gene: .; CDR3 length: 13
CDR3 DNA: TGTGCCAGCAGCCCTCGACTAGTTGACGAGCAGTACTTC; CDR3 protein: CASSPRLVDEQYF; J gene: TRBJ2-7; V gene: TRBV14; clone size: .; D gene: .; CDR3 length: 13